The subject of this entry is one T cell receptor (beta chain). CDR1 MNHNS and CDR2 SASEGT come from the germline V gene. V lost 8 bases, J lost 4 bases, and 9 bases lay in between. CDR3 length: 11 residues. Produced via immunoSEQ multiplex PCR; TCRdb's table is partial and in-frame only. This table holds under 14,000 clones, 87% found once. These data belong to a study of T cell repertoires in ileal Crohn's disease. Study background: Each sample's TCRB immunosequencing used 500 to 550 nanograms of biopsy DNA.

Time point noted: inflamed ileum from the surgical specimen. The specimen was ileal tissue. This sequence was found in an adult with Crohn's disease. This rearrangement joins TRBV6-1 to TRBJ2-7, with D uncertain. In nucleotides, the CDR3 is TGTGCCAGCCAGACGAGATACGAGCAGTACTTC. Its protein is CASQTRYEQYF.